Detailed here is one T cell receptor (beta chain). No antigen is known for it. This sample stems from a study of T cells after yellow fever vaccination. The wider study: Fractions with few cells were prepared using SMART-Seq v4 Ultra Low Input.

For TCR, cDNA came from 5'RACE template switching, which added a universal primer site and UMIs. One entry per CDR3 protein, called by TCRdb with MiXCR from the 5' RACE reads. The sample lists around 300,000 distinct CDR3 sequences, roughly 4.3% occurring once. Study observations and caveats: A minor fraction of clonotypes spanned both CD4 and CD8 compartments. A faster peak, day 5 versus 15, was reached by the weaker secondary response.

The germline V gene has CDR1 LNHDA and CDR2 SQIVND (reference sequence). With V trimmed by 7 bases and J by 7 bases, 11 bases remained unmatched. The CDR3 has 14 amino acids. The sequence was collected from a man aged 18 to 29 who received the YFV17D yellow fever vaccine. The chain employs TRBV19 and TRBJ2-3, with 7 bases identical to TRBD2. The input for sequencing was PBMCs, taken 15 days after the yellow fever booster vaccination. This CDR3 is CASNRPGRENTQYF. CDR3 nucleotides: TGTGCCAGTAACCGTCCAGGGAGGGAGAATACGCAGTATTTT.